This entry lists 28 T cell receptor beta chains sequenced from one sample in a study of T cells in Graves' hyperthyroidism and ophthalmopathy. RNA transcripts were the template for amplifying TCR beta CDR3 regions. When the TCR CDR3 underwent first-round RT-PCR, the HTBI primer set was used. Each CDR3 protein gets one entry after TCRdb re-called the multiplex PCR reads with MiXCR. The table includes under 350,000 distinct CDR3 sequences, roughly 21% detected once. Sequencing used blood. These receptors were taken from a woman aged 50 to 60 with Graves' hyperthyroidism.

This clonotype was observed many times. CDR3 residues: CASSPLFLAGGPGNEQFF. The CDR3 nucleotides are TGCGCCAGCAGCCCGTTGTTTCTAGCGGGAGGGCCGGGGAATGAGCAGTTCTTC. This chain uses TRBV5-1 with TRBJ2-1; 12 positions agree with TRBD2. The CDR3 sequence is 18 residues long. Germline CDR1 SGHRS, CDR2 YFSETQ. V was clipped by 4 bases and J by 7 bases; unmatched bases: 15.

The J gene is TRBJ1-3, the V gene TRBV20-1, with unresolved D. This CDR3 contains 14 residues. Trimming cost V 6 bases and J 4 bases, with 16 bases left between them. Germline V gene lookup returns CDR1 DFQATT and CDR2 SNEGSKA (reference sequence). This CDR3 is CSAEVGNPGNTIYF. CDR3 nucleotides: TGCAGTGCCGAGGTGGGAAACCCAGGAAACACCATATATTTT.

The chain joins TRBV5-4 to TRBJ2-5; TRBD2 agrees at 11 bases. There are 16 residues in the CDR3. Trimming took 0 bases from V and 5 from J; bases not matched to a gene: 6. Germline V gene data show CDR1 as SGHNT and CDR2 as YYREEE (reference sequence). CDR3 region: CASSLEASGGRETQYF. In DNA, the CDR3 is TGTGCCAGCAGCTTGGAGGCTAGCGGGGGGAGGGAGACCCAGTACTTC. Full variable domain (remainder filled in from reference TRBV5-4 and TRBJ2-5): ETGVTQSPTHLIKTRGQQVTLRCSSQSGHNTVSWYQQALGQGPQFIFQYYREEENGRGNFPPRFSGLQFPNYSSELNVNALELDDSALYLCASSLEASGGRETQYFGPGTRLLVL.

This chain uses TRBV12-3 or TRBV12-4 with TRBJ2-1, with 11 bases lining up with TRBD2. The CDR3 has 15 amino acids. V gave up 2 bases and J gave up 7 bases; unmatched junction bases: 4. This CDR3 is CASSLRTSGWNEQFF. In nucleotides, the CDR3 is TGTGCCAGCAGTTTAAGGACTAGCGGGTGGAATGAGCAGTTCTTC.

This clonotype showed up many times. This chain joins TRBV5-1 and TRBJ2-2, with D maybe TRBD1 (6 bases). CDR1 and CDR2 (germline): SGHRS, YFSETQ. Trimming took 4 bases from V and 7 from J, leaving 11 bases between them. The CDR3 totals 13 residues. This CDR3 reads CASSPEGVGELFF. CDR3 sequence (DNA): TGCGCCAGCAGCCCCGAGGGGGTCGGGGAGCTGTTTTTT.

This chain uses TRBV6-2 or TRBV6-3 with TRBJ2-3, with TRBD2 matching over 8 bases. Germline values: CDR1 MNHEY, CDR2 SVGEGT. The CDR3 consists of 14 residues. The ends lost 8 bases at V and 2 bases at J; junction bases unmatched: 6. The CDR3 protein is CASGPAGDTDTQYF. CDR3 DNA sequence: TGTGCCAGCGGCCCAGCGGGAGACACAGATACGCAGTATTTT.

The table lists this clonotype with many counts. The chain couples TRBV5-1 to TRBJ1-1; possibly TRBD1 for D (5 bases). V lost 5 bases to trimming and J lost 4 bases, with 15 bases between them. The CDR3 has 14 amino acids. From germline, CDR1 is SGHRS and CDR2 YFSETQ. CDR3 nucleotide sequence: TGCGCCAGCAGTTCAAGCGGCAGGGCCACTGAAGCTTTCTTT. Amino acid sequence: CASSSSGRATEAFF.

This clonotype was detected many times. V and J are TRBV9 and TRBJ2-7; D is tentatively TRBD1 or TRBD2 (5 bases each). Trimming left V 0 bases short and J 4 bases short, with 11 bases between. CDR3 length: 14 residues. Germline V gene lookup returns CDR1 SGDLS and CDR2 YYNGEE. The CDR3 loop reads CASSVGGVGYEQYF. For the CDR3, the DNA is TGTGCCAGCAGCGTAGGAGGGGTTGGGTACGAGCAGTACTTC.

The table lists this clonotype with many counts. CDR3 bases: TGTGCCAGCAGCTTTGGTGGAGTTTGGGCTTTCTTT. Translated, it gives CASSFGGVWAFF. The chain couples TRBV11-2 to TRBJ1-1; D not resolved. The CDR3 has 12 residues. The germline CDR1 and CDR2 sequences are SGHAT and FQNNGV. The V gene lost 3 bases and the J gene lost 11 bases, with 13 bases spanning the gap. The whole variable domain, filled in from reference TRBV11-2 and TRBJ1-1, reads EAGVAQSPRYKIIEKRQSVAFWCNPISGHATLYWYQQILGQGPKLLIQFQNNGVVDDSQLPKDRFSAERLKGVDSTLKIQPAKLEDSAVYLCASSFGGVWAFFGQGTRLTVV.

This clonotype was detected many times. V and J are TRBV12-3 or TRBV12-4 and TRBJ2-2; 7 bases line up with TRBD2. V lost 5 bases and J lost 5; bases outside the gene matches: 14. CDR3 size: 17 residues. CDR3 in amino acids: CASSQGAGGSRTGELFF. The CDR3 coding sequence is TGTGCCAGCAGTCAGGGAGCCGGCGGGAGCCGAACCGGGGAGCTGTTTTTT.

The V call is TRBV12-3 or TRBV12-4, the J call TRBJ1-3; TRBD1 agrees at 7 bases. This CDR3 region has 15 residues. The ends lost 4 bases at V and 5 bases at J; junction bases unmatched: 8. This CDR3 reads CASSSRQGMRNTIYF. CDR3 coding DNA: TGTGCCAGCAGTTCCCGACAGGGAATGAGAAACACCATATATTTT.

This clonotype was found a few times. The V and J genes are TRBV19 and TRBJ2-5, with a tentative D call TRBD2 (6 bases). V was pared by 3 bases and J by 4 bases, with 9 bases between. Germline assignment: CDR1 LNHDA and CDR2 SQIVND (reference sequence). The CDR3 has 13 residues. The CDR3, as DNA: TGTGCCAGTAGTATCGGGGGAGGAGAGACCCAGTACTTC. This gives the protein CASSIGGGETQYF.

The genes are TRBV28 and TRBJ2-5; 7 nucleotides line up with TRBD1. This CDR3 has 16 residues. Germline V gene data show CDR1 as MDHEN and CDR2 as SYDVKM. With 5 bases clipped from V and 2 bases from J, the junction kept 11 bases outside the gene matches. CDR3 coding DNA: TGTGCCAGCAGTCCGGGACAGCAAAAAAGTCAAGAGACCCAGTACTTC. Its translation is CASSPGQQKSQETQYF.

This clonotype has only a few counts. This rearrangement joins TRBV5-1 to TRBJ2-2; 12 nucleotides line up with TRBD1. CDR1 and CDR2 from the germline V gene are SGHRS and YFSETQ. V shed 4 bases and J 7 bases; nucleotides not matched to a gene: 8. This CDR3 is built from 16 residues. This CDR3 reads CASSVPGQGAGGELFF. CDR3 DNA sequence: TGCGCCAGCAGCGTCCCGGGACAGGGGGCTGGCGGGGAGCTGTTTTTT.

The sample holds many counts of this clonotype. This chain joins TRBV28 and TRBJ2-1, with 10 bases that match TRBD1. The CDR3 totals 17 residues. The V segment lost 4 bases and the J segment 5 bases; nucleotides outside the gene matches: 11. The germline gives CDR1 MDHEN, CDR2 SYDVKM. As DNA, the CDR3 is TGTGCCAGCAGTTCACGACAGGGGGCGGGGGTAAACAATGAGCAGTTCTTC. Residues: CASSSRQGAGVNNEQFF.

This clonotype was detected many times. The chain carries TRBV6-2 or TRBV6-3 and TRBJ2-3; D might be TRBD1 (6 bases). V lost 2 bases and J 4 bases, leaving 22 bases between the germline ends. CDR1 MNHEY and CDR2 SVGEGT come from the germline V gene. The CDR3 length is 18 residues. The CDR3 region has the DNA TGTGCCAGCAGTTACCTTCGAGGGAATGGCAGGGGCGCAGATACGCAGTATTTT. Amino acid sequence: CASSYLRGNGRGADTQYF.

This clonotype was picked up many times. The chain couples TRBV2 to TRBJ1-1; possibly TRBD1 for D (5 bases). CDR3 size: 15 residues. V shed 7 bases and J shed 0 bases, with 15 bases lying between them. CDR1 and CDR2 from the germline V gene are SNHLY and FYNNEI. DNA for the CDR3: TGTGCCAGCACTCTTGAGGCCAGGGTGAACACTGAAGCTTTCTTT. Translated: CASTLEARVNTEAFF.

The chain recombines TRBV7-3 with TRBJ2-3; the match to TRBD2 covers 8 bases. The CDR3 is 14 residues long. Germline CDR1 is SGHTA and CDR2 is FQGTGA. The V and J ends lost 6 bases and 4 bases, in that order; junction bases with no gene match: 6. The CDR3 DNA reads TGTGCCAGCAGACCCGGACTAGCAGCAGATACGCAGTATTTT. Translation gives CASRPGLAADTQYF.

In this sample, this clonotype turned up once. The V call is TRBV5-1, the J call TRBJ1-2; the D gene is possibly TRBD1 (6 bases). Trimming removed 0 bases at V and 4 bases at J, with 16 bases between. The CDR3 sequence is 16 residues long. Germline CDR1 reads SGHRS; CDR2 reads YFSETQ. CDR3 protein: CASSLDPGGLFYGYTF. CDR3 bases: TGCGCCAGCAGCTTGGATCCGGGGGGGCTCTTCTATGGCTACACCTTC.

The table lists this clonotype with a few counts. The chain uses TRBV30 and TRBJ1-2; D might be TRBD1 (5 bases). CDR1 GTSNPN and CDR2 SVGIG come from the germline V gene (reference sequence). CDR3 length: 13 amino acids. V was trimmed by 6 bases and J by 0 bases, leaving 11 bases between them. CDR3 residues: CACRQTTNYGYTF. The CDR3 DNA sequence: TGTGCCTGCCGACAGACTACTAACTATGGCTACACCTTC.

This clonotype occurred many times. V and J are TRBV3-1 and TRBJ2-5; D is tentatively TRBD1 or TRBD2 (5 bases each). Germline assignment: CDR1 LGHDT and CDR2 YNNKEL (reference sequence). V lost 4 bases and J lost 1, with 13 bases in between. The CDR3 has 15 amino acids. The DNA for the CDR3 is TGTGCCAGCAGCCCGTCCGGGACCCGCCAAGAGACCCAGTACTTC. The encoded protein is CASSPSGTRQETQYF.

CDR3: CASRENGNTEAFF. Written as DNA, the CDR3 is TGTGCCAGCAGGGAGAACGGGAACACTGAAGCTTTCTTT. The chain carries TRBV7-9 and TRBJ1-1, with D unresolved. Germline V gene sequence: CDR1 SEHNR, CDR2 FQNEAQ (reference sequence). This CDR3 is 13 amino acids long. V was clipped by 6 bases and J by 1 base, with 9 bases between them.

This chain uses TRBV5-1 with TRBJ1-2; D unresolved. The germline CDR1 and CDR2 sequences are SGHRS and YFSETQ. Trimming left V 3 bases short and J 5 bases short, with 17 bases between. The CDR3 covers 15 residues. Written as DNA, the CDR3 is TGCGCCAGCAGCTCCTCACATCCTGTCAGTTATGGCTACACCTTC. Amino acid sequence: CASSSSHPVSYGYTF.

This clonotype was seen repeatedly, ten times or more. The chain recombines TRBV3-1 with TRBJ2-7; D is uncertain. The CDR3 spans 14 residues. CDR1 and CDR2 from the germline V gene are LGHDT and YNNKEL (reference sequence). The germline V and J ends were trimmed by 0 bases and 5 bases, with 11 bases remaining between them. CDR3 sequence (DNA): TGTGCCAGCAGCCAAGATCTAGTGGCCCACGAGCAGTACTTC. Translation gives CASSQDLVAHEQYF.

About this clonotype itself: A much more abundant neighbour one base away suggests this may be a read error. V gene TRBV5-1 combines with J gene TRBJ1-1, with a possible D match to TRBD1 (6 bases). In germline, CDR1 is SGHRS, CDR2 YFSETQ. The CDR3 extends over 17 amino acids. The CDR3 here is CASSFGGGRLTDTGAFF. DNA for the CDR3: TGCGCCAGCAGCTTCGGGGGGGGCAGGTTGACGGACACTGGAGCTTTCTTT.

This clonotype showed up many times. The chain uses TRBV20-1 and TRBJ1-1; 8 nucleotides align to TRBD1. After removal of 3 bases from V and 10 bases from J, the junction contained 13 bases not matched to a gene. This CDR3 spans 14 amino acids. Germline CDR1 reads DFQATT; CDR2 reads SNEGSKA (reference sequence). The CDR3 here is CSAREGGQVLGAFF. The CDR3, as DNA: TGCAGTGCTAGGGAAGGGGGACAGGTCCTTGGAGCTTTCTTT.

This clonotype came up a few times. The chain recombines TRBV9 with TRBJ1-3; no clear D gene. V shed 0 bases and J shed 4 bases, with 5 bases lying between them. CDR3 size: 13 residues. Germline-derived CDR1 and CDR2 are SGDLS and YYNGEE. CDR3 bases: TGTGCCAGCAGCGTAGAAGGAGGAAACACCATATATTTT. This codes for CASSVEGGNTIYF.

The chain links TRBV5-5 to TRBJ2-7, with D possibly being TRBD2 (6 bases). The V and J ends lost 6 bases and 2 bases respectively, with 24 bases between them. Germline CDR1 SGHKS, CDR2 YYEKEE (reference sequence). The CDR3 is 17 amino acids. CDR3 region: CASTVRDLGLKPYEQYF. The DNA of the CDR3 is TGTGCCAGCACCGTGAGGGACTTGGGACTTAAGCCCTACGAGCAGTACTTC.